The clone carrying this TCR beta chain is a singleton in its sample. Its specificity is not known. The germline V and J ends were trimmed by 8 bases and 2 bases, with 17 bases remaining between them. This CDR3 is built from 14 residues. From germline, CDR1 is SQVTM and CDR2 ANQGSEA. PCR primers comprised 60 Vbeta and 13 Jbeta primers. Method: immunoSEQ multiplex PCR; TCRdb's copy keeps in-frame clones and lacks some. The sample lists around 190,000 clones; around 81% were seen once. This sample is part of a study of cytomegalovirus exposure and HLA in healthy donors. Across the study: As released early, the data held roughly 85 million unique TCRs from HLA-typed donors. Findings and limits, study-wide: Rare sequences made up most TCRs, while some public TCRs were found in many donors. Data from an earlier analysis indicated that most TCR beta V segments were productive either about 87% or about 30% of the time. In a later analysis, parvovirus B19, influenza, CMV and Epstein-Barr virus appeared linked to several top co-occurrence clusters.

The sequenced sample was PBMCs. The sequence came from a man younger than 35 in good health and CMV-seronegative. V usage is TRBV29-1 and J usage is TRBJ2-3, with D perhaps matching TRBD2 (5 bases). CDR3 sequence (DNA): TGCAGCTTATCCGGGGTAGCAGACACAGATACGCAGTATTTT. Amino acids: CSLSGVADTDTQYF.